The rows below give T cell receptor beta chains drawn from one sample of a study of T cell repertoires in cytomegalovirus infection. In TCRdb, the reads were re-called with MiXCR into one record per CDR3 protein. The table lists some 920,000 distinct CDR3 sequences, 31% of them singletons. These receptors have no known antigen. This specimen was cultured CD8+ T cells from PBMCs, taken from culture after CMV antigen stimulation. These TCRs come from a human donor in good health (CMV status not recorded). Some clones in this sample may be carry-over from other donors' samples. Each CDR3 is given with its conserved first and last residue. D genes are given only for firm matches. Not every row has a clone size; where given, it reads once, few, many or a size class.

j_gene,d_gene,abundance,v_gene,CDR3aa,CDR3nt
TRBJ2-5,NA,few,TRBV2,CASSDGRGVVETQYF,TGTGCCAGCAGCGACGGGCGGGGCGTTGTGGAGACCCAGTACTTC
TRBJ2-1,TRBD1,NA,TRBV11-2,CASSFRLPGQGLDEQFF,TGTGCCAGCAGCTTCAGACTTCCGGGACAGGGGCTAGATGAGCAGTTCTTC
TRBJ2-5,NA,NA,TRBV7-9,CASRFDGQETQYF,TGTGCCAGCAGGTTCGACGGACAAGAGACCCAGTACTTC
TRBJ1-1,NA,NA,TRBV4-2,CASSQDRLDLSWTEAFF,TGTGCCAGCAGCCAAGATCGGTTAGACCTGTCGTGGACTGAAGCTTTCTTT
TRBJ2-5,NA,NA,TRBV9,CASSVGASWGIQQETQYF,TGTGCCAGCAGCGTAGGGGCTAGCTGGGGAATCCAGCAAGAGACCCAGTACTTC
TRBJ2-7,NA,NA,TRBV23-1,CASSQSGGSPYRSYEQYF,TGCGCCAGCAGTCAATCGGGGGGTTCCCCTTACAGGTCCTACGAGCAGTACTTC
TRBJ2-2,NA,NA,TRBV2,CASIPPRENPNTGELFF,TGTGCCAGCATCCCCCCCAGGGAAAATCCGAACACCGGGGAGCTGTTTTTT
TRBJ2-5,NA,NA,TRBV4-1,CTSSQELGETQYF,TGCACCAGCAGCCAAGAACTAGGGGAGACCCAGTACTTC
TRBJ2-1,NA,few,TRBV12-3/TRBV12-4,CASSLLGYDEQFF,TGTGCCAGCAGTTTATTAGGGTACGATGAGCAGTTCTTC
TRBJ2-5,TRBD1,few,TRBV7-9,CASSFWTGGETQYF,TGTGCCAGCAGCTTTTGGACAGGGGGAGAGACCCAGTACTTC
TRBJ1-4,NA,NA,TRBV10-3,CASTPGASATNEKLFF,TGTGCCTCCACCCCCGGGGCAAGTGCAACTAATGAAAAACTGTTTTTT
TRBJ2-1,NA,many,TRBV10-3,CAISLGALGDYNEQFF,TGTGCCATCAGTTTAGGTGCACTAGGGGACTACAATGAGCAGTTCTTC
TRBJ2-2,TRBD1,few,TRBV12-3/TRBV12-4,CASSPLTGAGTGELFF,TGTGCCAGCAGTCCCCTTACAGGGGCGGGCACCGGGGAGCTGTTTTTT
TRBJ1-1,TRBD1,NA,TRBV6-8,CASRRDRGYYANTEAFF,TGTGCCAGCAGGCGGGACAGGGGCTACTACGCGAACACTGAAGCTTTCTTT
TRBJ1-4,NA,NA,TRBV20-1,CSACEDSRPDKLFF,TGCAGTGCCTGTGAGGACAGCCGCCCGGATAAACTGTTTTTT
TRBJ1-2,NA,few,TRBV9,CASSVGAKPGPTGEGYTF,TGTGCCAGCAGCGTAGGAGCCAAACCGGGACCGACTGGAGAGGGCTACACCTTC
TRBJ1-2,NA,many,TRBV12-3/TRBV12-4,CASSYGKPVYGYTF,TGTGCCAGCAGTTATGGCAAGCCCGTCTATGGCTACACCTTC
TRBJ2-7,NA,NA,TRBV4-3,CASSQSSISYEQYF,TGCGCCAGCAGCCAAAGCTCGATCTCCTACGAGCAGTACTTC
TRBJ2-5,TRBD2,NA,TRBV4-1,CASSQDWLAGAFQETQYF,TGCGCCAGCAGCCAAGATTGGCTAGCGGGGGCCTTCCAAGAGACCCAGTACTTC
TRBJ1-6,NA,NA,TRBV12-3/TRBV12-4,CASSPLPGRGSPLHF,TGTGCCAGCAGTCCCTTACCGGGACGGGGTTCACCCCTCCACTTT
TRBJ1-5,NA,few,TRBV7-9,CASSSSGRAASQPQHF,TGTGCCAGCAGCTCCTCGGGTAGGGCGGCGAGTCAGCCCCAGCATTTT
TRBJ2-1,TRBD1,NA,TRBV6-5,CASTRDRGNDEQFF,TGTGCCAGCACGCGGGACAGGGGGAACGATGAGCAGTTCTTC